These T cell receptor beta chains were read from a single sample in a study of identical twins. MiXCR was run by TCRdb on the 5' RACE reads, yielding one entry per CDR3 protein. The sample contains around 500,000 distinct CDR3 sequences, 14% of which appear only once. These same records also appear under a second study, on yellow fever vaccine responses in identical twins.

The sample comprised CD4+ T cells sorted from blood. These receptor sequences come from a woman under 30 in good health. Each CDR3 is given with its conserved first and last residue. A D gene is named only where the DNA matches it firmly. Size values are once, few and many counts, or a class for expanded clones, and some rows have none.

DNA: TGTGCCAGCAGACGGGAGTTGAACGAGCAGTACTTC
CDR3: CASRRELNEQYF
J: TRBJ2-7
V: TRBV2
D: .
size: few

DNA: TGTGCCAGCAGCGGACGGATCCTTAATTCACCCCTGCACTTT
CDR3: CASSGRILNSPLHF
J: TRBJ1-6
V: TRBV28
D: .
size: .

DNA: TGTGCCAGCAGCCAAGTGACCCCGGGGGTTACGGACACCGGGGAGCTGTTTTTT
CDR3: CASSQVTPGVTDTGELFF
J: TRBJ2-2
V: TRBV3-1
D: .
size: few

DNA: TGTGCCACCAGTGATCGGACCCGAAGGGGTGGCACAGATACGCAGTATTTT
CDR3: CATSDRTRRGGTDTQYF
J: TRBJ2-3
V: TRBV24-1
D: .
size: .

DNA: TGTGCCAGCAGCCAAGACTACGTTAGAGAGCAGTACTTC
CDR3: CASSQDYVREQYF
J: TRBJ2-7
V: TRBV3-1
D: .
size: .

DNA: TGTGCCAGCAGCCCATCGGGGGGACAGGGGCGAAGTTCGAACACCGGGGAGCTGTTTTTT
CDR3: CASSPSGGQGRSSNTGELFF
J: TRBJ2-2
V: TRBV3-1
D: TRBD1
size: .

DNA: TGCAGCGTTGAAGCCCCGGGAGGAGGGAGGAACACTGAAGCTTTCTTT
CDR3: CSVEAPGGGRNTEAFF
J: TRBJ1-1
V: TRBV29-1
D: .
size: few

DNA: TGTGCCAGCAGCAGACAGGGGGTGCATAATGAAAAACTGTTTTTT
CDR3: CASSRQGVHNEKLFF
J: TRBJ1-4
V: TRBV21-1
D: .
size: .

DNA: TGTGCCAGCAGTTCCCTATATCGTTGGACAGGGGTTCCCAATGAGCAGTTCTTC
CDR3: CASSSLYRWTGVPNEQFF
J: TRBJ2-1
V: TRBV28
D: TRBD1
size: many

DNA: TGCAGTGCTCCTCCGGGGAGCTCCTACAATGAGCAGTTCTTC
CDR3: CSAPPGSSYNEQFF
J: TRBJ2-1
V: TRBV20-1
D: .
size: .

DNA: TGTGCCAGCAGTTCTTACTCCTTAGGCGGGAGGACCGATACGCAGTATTTT
CDR3: CASSSYSLGGRTDTQYF
J: TRBJ2-3
V: TRBV28
D: TRBD2
size: .

DNA: TGTGCCAGCAGTCCCGAGGGGGTTAACGTTGTCGGACAGTTCTTC
CDR3: CASSPEGVNVVGQFF
J: TRBJ2-1
V: TRBV6-2/TRBV6-3
D: .
size: .

DNA: TGCGCCAGCAGCTTGATCGAGGGGGCGGCTGAAGCTTTCTTT
CDR3: CASSLIEGAAEAFF
J: TRBJ1-1
V: TRBV5-1
D: TRBD1
size: .

DNA: TGTGCCACCAGCATCCTACCGGGACCGCAGTTCTTC
CDR3: CATSILPGPQFF
J: TRBJ2-1
V: TRBV15
D: .
size: many

DNA: TGCAGTGCTATTTCCGAGGGGCGGGTCGAGCAGTACTTC
CDR3: CSAISEGRVEQYF
J: TRBJ2-7
V: TRBV20-1
D: .
size: many

DNA: TGTGCCACCAGCAGCTCCGGGACTAGCGGGGGTAGGGAGACCCAGTACTTC
CDR3: CATSSSGTSGGRETQYF
J: TRBJ2-5
V: TRBV15
D: TRBD2
size: few

DNA: TGTGCCAGCAGAAAGACAGGGCCAACCTACGAGCAGTACTTC
CDR3: CASRKTGPTYEQYF
J: TRBJ2-7
V: TRBV12-3/TRBV12-4
D: TRBD1
size: few

DNA: TGTGCCAGCAGCTTATTAGGGCAGGCGATATATGGCTACACCTTC
CDR3: CASSLLGQAIYGYTF
J: TRBJ1-2
V: TRBV7-3
D: .
size: few

DNA: TGTGCCAGCAGTTTGTTACTAGCGGGGGGAAGGCAGTTCTTC
CDR3: CASSLLLAGGRQFF
J: TRBJ2-1
V: TRBV12-3/TRBV12-4
D: TRBD2
size: .

DNA: TGTGCCAGCAGTGCCTTAGCTGACCCGTTCTTC
CDR3: CASSALADPFF
J: TRBJ2-1
V: TRBV25-1
D: .
size: .

DNA: TGTGCCACCAGCAGAGACGCCGGGACTAGCGGGAGAGATGAGCAGTTCTTC
CDR3: CATSRDAGTSGRDEQFF
J: TRBJ2-1
V: TRBV15
D: TRBD2
size: .

DNA: TGTGCCAGCAGTTTTCGGAGGGGGTCGGGGACCGGGGAGCTGTTTTTT
CDR3: CASSFRRGSGTGELFF
J: TRBJ2-2
V: TRBV12-3/TRBV12-4
D: .
size: .

DNA: TGTGCCAGCAGCTTATCCAGGGGACGATCACCCCTCCACTTT
CDR3: CASSLSRGRSPLHF
J: TRBJ1-6
V: TRBV7-2
D: .
size: .

DNA: TGTGCCAGCAGCCACAGGGGGCCGGACTCCTACGAGCAGTACTTC
CDR3: CASSHRGPDSYEQYF
J: TRBJ2-7
V: TRBV14
D: TRBD1
size: .

DNA: TGTGCCAGCAGCCAAGGGACAGGGGGCTCTGGAAACACCATATATTTT
CDR3: CASSQGTGGSGNTIYF
J: TRBJ1-3
V: TRBV3-1
D: TRBD1
size: many

DNA: TGTGCCAGCAGTGGACCGGGACTAGCGGGAGATACGCAGTATTTT
CDR3: CASSGPGLAGDTQYF
J: TRBJ2-3
V: TRBV2
D: TRBD2
size: .

DNA: TGCGCCAGCAGCTTGGCCCGAGACATCCAAGAGACCCAGTACTTC
CDR3: CASSLARDIQETQYF
J: TRBJ2-5
V: TRBV5-1
D: .
size: few

DNA: TGCAGTGCTAGGAACAGGGGGCTTGATGAGCAGTTCTTC
CDR3: CSARNRGLDEQFF
J: TRBJ2-1
V: TRBV20-1
D: TRBD1
size: few

DNA: TGTGCCAGCCAGAACCTTAGATCCTACGAGCAGTACTTC
CDR3: CASQNLRSYEQYF
J: TRBJ2-7
V: TRBV27
D: .
size: .

DNA: TGTGCTAGCAGCTCCTCCCCGGGACACACTAACACCGGGGAGCTGTTTTTT
CDR3: CASSSSPGHTNTGELFF
J: TRBJ2-2
V: TRBV7-7
D: .
size: many

DNA: TGTGCCAGCAGCTTAGGAGGGGTAGGGAACACTGAAGCTTTCTTT
CDR3: CASSLGGVGNTEAFF
J: TRBJ1-1
V: TRBV7-9
D: .
size: .

DNA: TGTGCCAGCAGCCCTAGCGGGGGGTACCAAGAGACCCAGTACTTC
CDR3: CASSPSGGYQETQYF
J: TRBJ2-5
V: TRBV3-1
D: TRBD2
size: .

DNA: TGTGCCAGCAGCTGGCGACAGGGGAATGAGCAGTTCTTC
CDR3: CASSWRQGNEQFF
J: TRBJ2-1
V: TRBV11-2
D: TRBD1
size: many

DNA: TGTGCCACCAGTGAGTCCATAGGGCCGGTGGCAGATACGCAGTATTTT
CDR3: CATSESIGPVADTQYF
J: TRBJ2-3
V: TRBV24-1
D: .
size: .

DNA: TGTGCCAGCAGCTTGGAAGGCAGGGTGACAGATACGCAGTATTTT
CDR3: CASSLEGRVTDTQYF
J: TRBJ2-3
V: TRBV5-6
D: .
size: .

DNA: TGTGCCACCAGCAGAGGGGACAGAGGGGACCAGCCCCAGCATTTT
CDR3: CATSRGDRGDQPQHF
J: TRBJ1-5
V: TRBV15
D: TRBD1
size: few

DNA: TGTGCCAGCAGCTTAGTACCACGGACCAACCTTAATGAGCAGTTCTTC
CDR3: CASSLVPRTNLNEQFF
J: TRBJ2-1
V: TRBV7-9
D: .
size: .

DNA: TGCAGCGTTGAGGGGCAGATGGGCACAGATACGCAGTATTTT
CDR3: CSVEGQMGTDTQYF
J: TRBJ2-3
V: TRBV29-1
D: .
size: few

DNA: TGTGCCAGCAGGGACGGTAGCGGGAGTATTTACGAGCAGTACTTC
CDR3: CASRDGSGSIYEQYF
J: TRBJ2-7
V: TRBV7-2
D: TRBD2
size: .